These 9 T cell receptor beta chains were all obtained from the same sample, sequenced in a study of graft-versus-host responses after intestinal transplantation. Sequencing was performed with immunoSEQ multiplex PCR; in TCRdb, only in-frame clones are kept and a portion is missing. The sample includes about 57,000 clones, around nine tenths seen only once; the top ten take around 1.5%. Source: PBMCs, taken 26 days after transplant. The receptor set was obtained from a human patient who received an intestinal transplant, so some T cells may come from the graft donor.

The chain couples TRBV10-3 to TRBJ1-2; 9 positions match TRBD1. The V segment lost 4 bases and the J segment 3 bases; nucleotides outside the gene matches: 6. Germline lookup yields CDR1 ENHRY and CDR2 SYGVKD. The CDR3 runs to 15 residues. The CDR3 nucleotides are TGTGCCATCAGTGGGACAGGGGCCGGCGACTATGGCTACACCTTC. Amino acids: CAISGTGAGDYGYTF.

This clone was recorded a few times. The rearrangement uses TRBV7-9 and TRBJ2-5; tentative D call: TRBD1 (6 bases). The CDR3 is made up of 14 amino acids. Germline assignment: CDR1 SEHNR and CDR2 FQNEAQ (reference sequence). V shed 4 bases and J shed 1 base, with 10 bases lying between them. CDR3 DNA: TGTGCCAGCAGCTCAGGACAGACCCAAGAGACCCAGTACTTC. This gives the protein CASSSGQTQETQYF.

This sequence joins TRBV7-9 and TRBJ2-1, with D uncertain. The germline V gene has CDR1 SEHNR and CDR2 FQNEAQ (reference sequence). V was shortened by 1 base and J by 12 bases, with 10 bases between the two germline ends. The CDR3 is 12 residues long. This CDR3 is CASSLVTPGQFF. The CDR3 DNA follows: TGTGCCAGCAGCTTAGTAACTCCAGGGCAGTTCTTC.

This chain connects TRBV4-2 to TRBJ2-5, with 14 bases aligning to TRBD2. The germline gives CDR1 LGHNA, CDR2 YNFKEQ. Losses at the gene ends were 1 base for V and 5 bases for J; bases not matched to a gene: 6. The length of the CDR3 is 17 residues. CDR3 in DNA: TGTGCCAGCAGCCAAGGACTAGCGGGAGGGCCAGGGGAGACCCAGTACTTC. Its translation: CASSQGLAGGPGETQYF.

A remark on this clone: A much larger clonotype is one base distant, so this may be a read error. The chain has TRBV25-1 and TRBJ2-2, with 10 nucleotides matching TRBD1. The CDR3 totals 14 residues. V lost 4 bases, J lost 6 bases, and 2 bases stayed unmatched. Germline loops: CDR1 MGHDK, CDR2 SYGVNS. The CDR3 nucleotides read TGTGCCAGCAGTGTCGGACAGGGGGCCGGGGAGCTGTTTTTT. Translation: CASSVGQGAGELFF.

V gene TRBV6-1 combines with J gene TRBJ1-1; a possible D gene is TRBD1 (6 bases). V was clipped by 3 bases and J by 7 bases, with 9 bases between them. Germline lookup yields CDR1 MNHNS and CDR2 SASEGT. This CDR3 has 12 amino acids. CDR3 sequence: CASSEGALEAFF. CDR3 in DNA: TGTGCCAGCAGTGAGGGGGCGCTTGAAGCTTTCTTT.

The chain employs TRBV4-1 and TRBJ2-5; TRBD2 is a possible D gene (5 bases). The germline V gene encodes CDR1 MGHRA and CDR2 YSYEKL. This CDR3 is built from 12 residues. Trimming took 4 bases from V and 4 from J, leaving 7 bases between them. The CDR3 sequence is CASSPRGETQYF. CDR3 DNA sequence: TGCGCCAGCAGCCCCCGGGGAGAGACCCAGTACTTC.

V and J are TRBV2 and TRBJ2-1; 12 bases fit TRBD2. V shed 5 bases, J shed 2 bases, and the junction held 1 base outside the gene matches. The germline gives CDR1 SNHLY, CDR2 FYNNEI. This CDR3 region has 15 residues. CDR3 residues: CASSSSGGAYNEQFF. CDR3 DNA sequence: TGTGCCAGCAGTTCTAGCGGGGGGGCCTACAATGAGCAGTTCTTC.

The chain combines TRBV5-1 with TRBJ1-2; 10 bases line up with TRBD1. This CDR3 is built from 13 residues. The J segment lost 5 bases and the V segment lost 4 bases, leaving 2 bases of the junction unmatched. Germline loops: CDR1 SGHRS, CDR2 YFSETQ. CDR3 nucleotides: TGCGCCAGCAGCCCGGGACAGGGGTATGGCTACACCTTC. Its translation: CASSPGQGYGYTF.